A selection of T cell receptor beta chains follows, all from one sample in a study of identifying expanded T cells in peripheral blood. Profiling relied on immunoSEQ multiplex PCR, and the TCRdb table lists in-frame clones only, not all of them. The sample consists of roughly 100,000 clones, approximately 89% of them appearing once. Sequencing was done on a sample of blood. The receptors were sampled from a person aged 18-70 years in good health. Both conserved end residues are part of each CDR3. Each record gives: D gene, J gene, V gene, clone size, CDR3 protein, CDR3 DNA. A D gene is named only where the DNA matches it firmly. Some rows mark clone size as missing; the rest say once, few, many or name a class of expanded clone.

>-|TRBJ1-2|TRBV28|-
CASRTGQTNYGYTF
TGTGCCAGCAGAACAGGGCAAACTAACTATGGCTACACCTTC
>TRBD1|TRBJ1-2|TRBV11-2|-
CASSFRGGFSYTF
TGTGCCAGCAGCTTTCGAGGGGGCTTTAGCTACACCTTC
>-|TRBJ2-3|TRBV6-5|-
CASRPRGTDTQYF
TGTGCCAGCAGGCCCAGGGGCACAGATACGCAGTATTTT
>-|TRBJ1-1|TRBV30|-
CAWSVIRSDAEAFF
TGTGCCTGGAGTGTAATACGGTCCGACGCTGAAGCTTTCTTT
>-|TRBJ2-7|TRBV30|-
CAWDRQSSYEQYF
TGTGCCTGGGACAGACAGAGCTCCTACGAGCAGTACTTC
>-|TRBJ2-7|TRBV4-1|-
CASSQVSATGSYEQYF
TGCGCCAGCAGCCAAGTTTCGGCAACAGGGTCCTACGAGCAGTACTTC
>-|TRBJ2-3|TRBV18|-
CASSRLGGSQTSTDTQYF
TGTGCCAGCTCACGTCTGGGGGGATCGCAAACTAGCACAGATACGCAGTATTTT
>TRBD1|TRBJ1-4|TRBV10-3|-
CAISEPRQGGNEKLFF
TGTGCCATCAGTGAGCCAAGACAGGGTGGTAATGAAAAACTGTTTTTT
>-|TRBJ2-3|TRBV23-1|-
CASSQFGRTITDTQYF
TGCGCCAGCAGTCAATTCGGACGGACAATCACAGATACGCAGTATTTT
>-|TRBJ1-2|TRBV4-2|-
CASSQDLGVRAFDGYTF
TGTGCCAGCAGCCAAGATCTAGGCGTGCGAGCCTTTGATGGCTACACCTTC
>-|TRBJ2-1|TRBV28|-
CASSHTGTGRNNEQFF
TGTGCCAGCAGTCATACAGGGACTGGGCGGAACAATGAGCAGTTCTTC
>-|TRBJ2-1|TRBV7-6|-
CASSPEGDEQFF
TGTGCCAGCAGCCCGGAGGGCGATGAGCAGTTCTTC
>-|TRBJ2-7|TRBV29-1|-
CSVEEAGAPYEQYF
TGCAGCGTTGAAGAGGCGGGGGCCCCCTACGAGCAGTACTTC
>-|TRBJ2-3|TRBV2|-
CASSTPSRGDEDTQYF
TGTGCCAGCAGTACCCCGTCTAGAGGGGATGAAGATACGCAGTATTTT
>-|TRBJ2-2|TRBV10-2|once
CASRVGGPGELFF
TGCGCCAGCAGGGTTGGGGGGCCCGGGGAGCTGTTTTTT
>TRBD2|TRBJ2-7|TRBV7-9|-
CASSLAGGPHYEQYF
TGTGCCAGCAGCTTAGCGGGAGGGCCCCACTACGAGCAGTACTTC
>-|TRBJ1-2|TRBV18|once
CASSPPVAEYGYTF
TGTGCCAGCTCACCACCAGTGGCAGAATATGGCTACACCTTC
>-|TRBJ2-3|TRBV25-1|once
CASSEYETSNTDTQYF
TGTGCCAGCAGTGAATACGAGACTAGTAACACAGATACGCAGTATTTT
>-|TRBJ2-7|TRBV19|-
CASSIASIYEQYF
TGTGCCAGTAGTATCGCCAGCATCTACGAGCAGTACTTC
>-|TRBJ1-1|TRBV30|few
CAWSSGRTFF
TGTGCCTGGAGTTCAGGGCGGACTTTCTTT
>TRBD1|TRBJ2-3|TRBV4-3|-
CASSQGGQGYTDTQYF
TGCGCCAGCAGCCAAGGTGGACAGGGGTACACAGATACGCAGTATTTT
>-|TRBJ2-2|TRBV10-3|once
CAISVGGGPRGLGELFF
TGTGCCATCAGTGTCGGAGGGGGACCCCGCGGGCTCGGGGAGCTGTTTTTT